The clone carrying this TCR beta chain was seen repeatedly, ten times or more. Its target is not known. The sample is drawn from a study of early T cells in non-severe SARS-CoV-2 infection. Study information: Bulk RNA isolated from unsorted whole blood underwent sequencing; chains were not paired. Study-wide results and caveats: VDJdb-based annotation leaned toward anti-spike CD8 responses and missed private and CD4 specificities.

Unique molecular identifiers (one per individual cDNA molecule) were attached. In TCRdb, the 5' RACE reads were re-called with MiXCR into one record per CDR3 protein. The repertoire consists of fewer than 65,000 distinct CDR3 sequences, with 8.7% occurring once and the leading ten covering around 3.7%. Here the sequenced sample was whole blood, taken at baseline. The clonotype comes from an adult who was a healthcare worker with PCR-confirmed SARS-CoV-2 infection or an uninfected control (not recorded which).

This CDR3 is CASSQGHSGVTEAFF. The CDR3 DNA is TGCGCCAGCAGCCAAGGCCATTCCGGGGTAACTGAAGCTTTCTTT. The chain is built from TRBV4-1 and TRBJ1-1; D not resolved. CDR1 and CDR2 from the germline V gene are MGHRA and YSYEKL. The ends were cut back, 1 base at V and 5 bases at J, with 14 bases in the middle. This CDR3 region has 15 residues.